This T cell receptor (beta chain) stems from a study of blood T cells in healthy people across ages. This clonotype has just a few counts. Its antigen is still unknown. Isolation of PBMCs gave at least 6.5 million cells per sample. CDR1 ENHRY and CDR2 SYGVKD come from the germline V gene. V was clipped by 8 bases and J by 1 base, with 16 bases between them. The CDR3 loop spans 15 amino acids. The second PCR ran about 6 to 12 cycles with a sample-barcoded 5' primer and J-beta primers. One entry per CDR3 protein results from TCRdb running MiXCR on the 5' RACE reads. Here the sample spans 250,000 to 300,000 distinct CDR3 sequences, around 29% being singletons. General study points: Diversity figures based on one million T cells were deemed too low. A greater number of naive CD4+ cells and higher diversity distinguished long-lived donors from aged donors. The donors' CMV status was not determined, possibly confounding changes in expanded clonotypes.

The rearrangement joins TRBV10-3 to TRBJ2-3, with D perhaps TRBD2 (5 bases). This clonotype was obtained from a woman in her 70s in good health. Sequencing was done on a sample of blood. The CDR3 reads CAIRLELVGTDTQYF. The CDR3 bases are TGTGCCATCCGACTGGAACTAGTGGGCACAGATACGCAGTATTTT.